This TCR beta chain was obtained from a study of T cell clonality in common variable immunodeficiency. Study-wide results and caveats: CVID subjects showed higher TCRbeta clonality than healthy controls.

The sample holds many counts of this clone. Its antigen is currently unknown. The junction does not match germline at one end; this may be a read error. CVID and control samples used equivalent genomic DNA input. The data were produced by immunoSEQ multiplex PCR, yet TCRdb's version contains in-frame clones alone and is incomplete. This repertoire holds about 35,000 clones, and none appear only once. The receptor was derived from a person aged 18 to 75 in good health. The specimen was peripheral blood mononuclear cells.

The CDR3 bases that were read are TGTGCTAGCAGCTGTAAGACC. This gives the protein CASSCKT. The full CDR3 is CASSCKTQYF. The chain recombines TRBV7-7 with TRBJ2-5; D gene ambiguous. The CDR3 end falls 3 residues outside the read, so it is completed with the germline J gene. Germline CDR1 SSHAT, CDR2 FNYEAQ (reference sequence). The CDR3 runs to 10 residues.